The clone carrying this T cell receptor (beta chain) was seen only a few times. Its antigen is as yet unknown. This CDR3 has 16 amino acids. V gave up 5 bases and J gave up 2 bases; unmatched junction bases: 5. CDR1 and CDR2 from the germline V gene are SGHVS and FNYEAQ. This sample was taken from a study of T cell repertoires in cytomegalovirus infection. Points from the study as a whole: Using cumulative public TCR beta family frequency, the authors identified those who carried CMV together with the relevant HLA.

TCRdb used MiXCR to reprocess the reads, holding one entry per CDR3 protein. The sample has hundreds of thousands of distinct CDR3 sequences, 35% seen once. The sample consisted of PBMCs. V is TRBV7-6 and J is TRBJ2-1, with TRBD2 matching 11 bases. The sequence was collected from a human donor in good health (CMV status not recorded). Some clones in this sample may be carry-over from other donors' samples. The CDR3 loop reads CASSEGTSGPYNEQFF. The CDR3 coding sequence is TGTGCCAGCAGCGAGGGGACTAGCGGTCCCTACAATGAGCAGTTCTTC.